A selection of T cell receptor beta chains follows, all from one sample in a study of T cell responses to AZD1222 COVID-19 vaccine. Here immunoSEQ multiplex PCR was the method, and the copy in TCRdb shows in-frame clones only, minus some. The data contain 95,000 to 150,000 clones, around 85% of them seen just once; the ten biggest clones take up less than 8%. The sequenced sample was peripheral blood, obtained on day 0 of AZD1222 vaccination. Every receptor here comes from an adult in good health. Both conserved end residues are part of each CDR3. Fields, in order: D gene, J gene, V gene, clone size, CDR3 protein, CDR3 DNA. The D gene is left open where the match is weak. The listing skips clone size in some rows; elsewhere it reads once, few, many or a size class.

-	TRBJ1-2	TRBV6-6	-	CASSPGTGTYGYTF	TGTGCCAGCAGCCCTGGGACGGGGACCTATGGCTACACCTTC
-	TRBJ2-7	TRBV7-2	-	CASGSHVSSEQYF	TGTGCCAGCGGTTCCCACGTGAGTTCCGAGCAGTACTTC
-	TRBJ2-7	TRBV7-2	-	CASSLVGDSSYEQYF	TGTGCCAGCAGCTTAGTGGGCGACAGCTCCTACGAGCAGTACTTC
-	TRBJ2-7	TRBV3-1/TRBV3-2	-	CASSSSAGAYEQYF	TGTGCCAGCAGCTCCTCCGCGGGGGCTTACGAGCAGTACTTC
-	TRBJ1-1	TRBV21-1	-	CAKRRVGAFF	TGTGCCAAGCGCAGGGTAGGAGCTTTCTTT
TRBD1	TRBJ2-7	TRBV19	once	CASSVAQDRVHEQYF	TGTGCCAGTAGCGTAGCCCAGGACAGGGTTCACGAGCAGTACTTC
TRBD2	TRBJ2-3	TRBV14	few	CASSQGLAPDTQYF	TGTGCCAGCAGCCAAGGACTAGCCCCAGATACGCAGTATTTT
-	TRBJ1-5	TRBV6-5	-	CASSSTWGGDQPQHF	TGTGCCAGCAGTTCGACCTGGGGTGGGGATCAGCCCCAGCATTTT
-	TRBJ1-5	TRBV30	-	CAWSGQTGEPQHF	TGTGCCTGGAGTGGCCAGACAGGTGAGCCCCAGCATTTT
-	TRBJ1-5	TRBV27	-	CASSLGGGNQPQHF	TGTGCCAGCAGTTTAGGAGGGGGCAATCAGCCCCAGCATTTT
TRBD1	TRBJ1-2	TRBV28	few	CATVDRGRGYTF	TGTGCCACAGTGGACAGGGGGCGCGGCTACACCTTC
-	TRBJ2-1	TRBV29-1	-	CSAPGVTGGDEQFF	TGCAGCGCCCCGGGAGTGACCGGCGGGGATGAGCAGTTCTTC
-	TRBJ1-2	TRBV7-9	-	CASSSDVKVADGYTF	TGTGCCAGCAGCTCCGACGTAAAAGTGGCGGATGGCTACACCTTC
-	TRBJ1-5	TRBV6-1	-	CASSERRILPQHF	TGTGCCAGCAGTGAAAGGCGGATACTGCCCCAGCATTTT
TRBD1	TRBJ1-1	TRBV7-9	-	CASSREAGGTEAFF	TGTGCCAGCAGCCGGGAGGCAGGGGGCACTGAAGCTTTCTTT
-	TRBJ1-1	TRBV29-1	-	CSVEGVFDTEAFF	TGCAGCGTTGAGGGGGTATTCGACACTGAAGCTTTCTTT
-	TRBJ2-2	TRBV28	-	CASRYTTANTGELFF	TGTGCCAGCCGGTACACGACAGCAAACACCGGGGAGCTGTTTTTT
TRBD1	TRBJ2-2	TRBV7-9	once	CASSLLDRANTGELFF	TGTGCCAGCAGCTTACTGGACAGGGCGAACACCGGGGAGCTGTTTTTT
-	TRBJ2-3	TRBV12-3/TRBV12-4	-	CASRLLTDTQYF	TGTGCCAGCAGACTTCTCACAGATACGCAGTATTTT
-	TRBJ1-3	TRBV19	-	CASRRASGNTIYF	TGTGCCAGTCGGAGGGCCTCTGGAAACACCATATATTTT
TRBD2	TRBJ2-1	TRBV6-5	-	CASFSGLANNEQFF	TGTGCCAGCTTCTCGGGACTAGCGAACAATGAGCAGTTCTTC
-	TRBJ2-5	TRBV18	-	CASLYQETQYF	TGTGCCAGCTTGTACCAAGAGACCCAGTACTTC
-	TRBJ2-1	TRBV19	-	CASSRVYYNEQFF	TGTGCCAGTAGTAGGGTCTACTACAATGAGCAGTTCTTC
-	TRBJ1-5	TRBV30	-	CAWSDTRGLQPQHF	TGTGCCTGGAGTGACACGCGGGGACTCCAGCCCCAGCATTTT
-	TRBJ2-7	TRBV14	few	CASSREGSYEQYF	TGTGCCAGCAGCCGCGAGGGCTCCTACGAGCAGTACTTC
-	TRBJ2-7	TRBV11-2	-	CASSSTAVYEQYF	TGTGCCAGCAGCTCGACAGCGGTGTACGAGCAGTACTTC
-	TRBJ2-7	TRBV11-2	-	CASSAGVYEQYF	TGTGCCAGCAGCGCGGGCGTTTACGAGCAGTACTTC
TRBD1	TRBJ2-2	TRBV28	-	CASSSDRDPNTGELFF	TGTGCCAGCAGTTCCGACAGGGACCCGAACACCGGGGAGCTGTTTTTT
TRBD1	TRBJ1-2	TRBV27	-	CASSQTGGGTYGYTF	TGTGCCAGCAGCCAAACAGGGGGCGGAACCTATGGCTACACCTTC
TRBD1	TRBJ1-1	TRBV27	-	CASSLTGLGTEAFF	TGTGCCAGCAGTTTGACAGGGCTGGGCACTGAAGCTTTCTTT
TRBD2	TRBJ2-1	TRBV4-3	once	CASSQFSGSSYNEQFF	TGCGCCAGCAGCCAGTTTAGCGGGAGCTCCTACAATGAGCAGTTCTTC
-	TRBJ2-3	TRBV7-8	-	CASSPNPGLTSTDTQYF	TGTGCCAGCAGCCCAAACCCAGGACTGACTAGCACAGATACGCAGTATTTT
-	TRBJ2-1	TRBV18	once	CASSLNYPEQFF	TGTGCCAGCTCATTGAACTACCCTGAGCAGTTCTTC
-	TRBJ2-7	TRBV5-1	-	CASSSAYEQYF	TGCGCCAGCAGCTCTGCCTACGAGCAGTACTTC
-	TRBJ1-5	TRBV6-5	-	CASSAAKSNQPQHF	TGTGCCAGCAGCGCTGCAAAGAGCAATCAGCCCCAGCATTTT
-	TRBJ2-5	TRBV24-1	-	CATSDPQETQYF	TGTGCCACCAGTGATCCGCAAGAGACCCAGTACTTC
TRBD1	TRBJ1-1	TRBV6-5	-	CASINRGNTEAFF	TGTGCCAGCATCAACAGGGGGAACACTGAAGCTTTCTTT
TRBD2	TRBJ2-1	TRBV19	once	CASSRGLAGVGEQFF	TGTGCCAGTAGTCGTGGACTAGCGGGGGTTGGTGAGCAGTTCTTC
-	TRBJ2-7	TRBV18	few	CASSVTATPNYEQYF	TGTGCCAGCTCAGTCACGGCGACGCCTAACTACGAGCAGTACTTC
-	TRBJ2-1	TRBV4-1	-	CASSQGPGAWDNEQFF	TGCGCCAGCAGCCAAGGGCCAGGGGCTTGGGACAATGAGCAGTTCTTC
-	TRBJ2-3	TRBV28	-	CASSRSDTQYF	TGTGCCAGCAGTCGCTCAGATACGCAGTATTTT
TRBD2	TRBJ2-1	TRBV28	-	CASTLLAGVGNEQFF	TGTGCCAGCACCCTACTAGCGGGGGTGGGGAATGAGCAGTTCTTC
TRBD1	TRBJ1-1	TRBV19	-	CASRGTVLLNTEAFF	TGTGCCAGTAGGGGGACAGTTCTTTTGAACACTGAAGCTTTCTTT
-	TRBJ2-2	TRBV3-1/TRBV3-2	once	CASSQGSPGGPGELFF	TGTGCCAGCAGCCAAGGGTCCCCGGGGGGCCCCGGGGAGCTGTTTTTT
-	TRBJ1-5	TRBV9	-	CASSVDPGGPQPQHF	TGTGCCAGCAGCGTAGATCCGGGGGGACCTCAGCCCCAGCATTTT
TRBD1	TRBJ1-4	TRBV11-2	-	CASSLDGFRQGGKLFF	TGTGCCAGCAGCTTAGACGGATTCCGACAGGGCGGAAAACTGTTTTTT
TRBD1	TRBJ2-1	TRBV9	-	CASSVEQGAYNEQFF	TGTGCCAGCAGCGTAGAACAGGGGGCCTACAATGAGCAGTTCTTC
-	TRBJ2-7	TRBV5-1	-	CASSLGGTGGSYEQYF	TGCGCCAGCAGCCTAGGAGGGACTGGGGGGTCCTACGAGCAGTACTTC
-	TRBJ1-5	TRBV28	-	CASSLVTAAQPQHF	TGTGCCAGCAGTTTGGTGACGGCGGCTCAGCCCCAGCATTTT
-	TRBJ2-2	TRBV12-5	few	CASGLGQPTGELFF	TGTGCTAGTGGTTTGGGACAGCCTACCGGGGAGCTGTTTTTT
TRBD1	TRBJ2-3	TRBV11-3	-	CASSLEPGTVTQYF	TGTGCCAGCAGCTTAGAACCCGGGACAGTAACGCAGTATTTT
TRBD1	TRBJ1-2	TRBV6-5	-	CASRTGQGPGYGYTF	TGTGCCAGCAGGACTGGACAGGGGCCCGGCTATGGCTACACCTTC
-	TRBJ2-2	TRBV9	-	CASSVVSNTGELFF	TGTGCCAGCAGCGTAGTAAGTAACACCGGGGAGCTGTTTTTT
-	TRBJ2-7	TRBV30	-	CAWSNVNEQYF	TGTGCCTGGAGTAACGTGAACGAGCAGTACTTC